The 7 T cell receptor beta chains listed next were all sequenced from one sample in a study of Ad26.COV2.S vaccination and SARS-CoV-2 variants. Repertoires were generated with immunoSEQ multiplex PCR, while TCRdb's copy carries only in-frame clones and drops some. The sample carries approximately 400,000 clones, around 82% recorded once. Indicated treatment: over 15 received Ad26.COV2.S at low or high dose, single or two shots; about 5 received placebo; per-sample allocation not given. Repertoires come from day 63 after the first vaccine or placebo injection. The starting material was peripheral blood, obtained in a trial of Ad26.COV2.S vaccine versus placebo. The source of these receptors is a person aged 18 to 65 who received the Ad26.COV2.S COVID-19 vaccine or a placebo.

This chain links TRBV19 with TRBJ2-5, with D unresolved. The CDR3 extends over 12 amino acids. Germline V gene data show CDR1 as LNHDA and CDR2 as SQIVND (reference sequence). Trimming removed 8 bases at V and 6 bases at J, with 13 bases between. The CDR3 DNA reads as TGTGCCAGTCGCCAGTTTTTAAAGACCCAGTACTTC. It translates to CASRQFLKTQYF.

The chain uses TRBV19 and TRBJ1-2; the D is unclear. CDR1 and CDR2 (germline): LNHDA, SQIVND (reference sequence). The length of the CDR3 is 15 residues. Trimming left V 3 bases short and J 7 bases short, with 18 bases between. CDR3 sequence: CASSIGPASDGGYTF. The CDR3 DNA reads TGTGCCAGTAGTATTGGGCCCGCATCAGACGGTGGCTACACCTTC.

The chain has TRBV4-1 and TRBJ2-7; D is perhaps TRBD1 (6 bases). V lost 0 bases and J lost 3, with 18 bases in between. The germline CDR1 and CDR2 sequences are MGHRA and YSYEKL. This CDR3 contains 17 residues. The CDR3 sequence is CASSQEISGALIYEQYF. In nucleotides, the CDR3 is TGCGCCAGCAGCCAAGAAATTTCAGGGGCCCTAATCTACGAGCAGTACTTC.

V usage is TRBV5-6 and J usage is TRBJ2-3; the D gene is possibly TRBD2 (6 bases). CDR1 SGHDT and CDR2 YYEEEE come from the germline V gene. The CDR3 is 16 amino acids. The V gene lost 5 bases and the J gene lost 2 bases, with 18 bases spanning the gap. CDR3 bases: TGTGCCAGCAGTTTTGGCGGCGGCGGGGTCACAGATACGCAGTATTTT. Amino acid sequence: CASSFGGGGVTDTQYF.

The chain joins TRBV7-2 to TRBJ1-1; D gene uncertain. V shed 7 bases and J shed 4 bases, with 19 bases lying between them. Germline-derived CDR1 and CDR2 are SGHTA and FQGNSA. This CDR3 region has 15 residues. CDR3 protein: CASTAAPQGSTEAFF. CDR3 DNA: TGTGCCAGCACCGCTGCTCCCCAAGGGAGCACTGAAGCTTTCTTT.

A note on this clone: The same CDR3 is also encoded by other DNA sequences in this sample. This chain uses TRBV9 with TRBJ2-3; 7 nucleotides match TRBD1. Germline CDR1 and CDR2: SGDLS and YYNGEE. Trimming cost V 1 base and J 2 bases; bases outside gene matches: 4. The length of the CDR3 is 15 residues. The CDR3 DNA reads as TGTGCCAGCAGCGTAAGGGGGCTTCACACAGATACGCAGTATTTT. Its translation: CASSVRGLHTDTQYF.

This chain connects TRBV7-2 to TRBJ2-1, with TRBD2 as a possible D gene (6 bases). This CDR3 region has 15 residues. The germline V gene has CDR1 SGHTA and CDR2 FQGNSA. V was trimmed by 1 base and J by 4 bases, leaving 11 bases between them. As DNA, the CDR3 is TGTGCCAGCAGCTTAGATCGGCGGGGATACAATGAGCAGTTCTTC. It encodes CASSLDRRGYNEQFF.